The rows below give T cell receptor beta chains drawn from one sample of a study of cytomegalovirus exposure and HLA in healthy donors. Here immunoSEQ multiplex PCR was the method, and the copy in TCRdb shows in-frame clones only, minus some. The sample has approximately 75,000 clones, 66% seen once; the top ten hold about a fifth. Input material: PBMCs. The source of these receptors is a man in his forties in good health and CMV-seropositive. Both conserved end residues are part of each CDR3. Fields, in order: CDR3 protein, CDR3 DNA, V gene, D gene, J gene, clone size. D genes are given only for firm matches. Rows may omit the clone size; those that give it use once, few, many or a size class.

cdr3_aa: CASSIDEGNQPQHF; cdr3_nt: TGTGCCAGTAGTATAGACGAGGGAAATCAGCCCCAGCATTTT; v_call: TRBV19; d_call: NA; j_call: TRBJ1-5; clone_size: NA
cdr3_aa: CASSPTSGGTNEQFF; cdr3_nt: TGTGCCAGCAGTCCGACTAGCGGGGGGACGAATGAGCAGTTCTTC; v_call: TRBV7-3; d_call: TRBD2; j_call: TRBJ2-1; clone_size: NA
cdr3_aa: CASSEIGGGTGELFF; cdr3_nt: TGTGCCAGCAGTGAAATCGGGGGGGGCACCGGGGAGCTGTTTTTT; v_call: TRBV6-1; d_call: TRBD2; j_call: TRBJ2-2; clone_size: NA
cdr3_aa: CASSDTRQGATYF; cdr3_nt: TGCGCCAGCAGTGACACACGACAGGGGGCGACGTACTTC; v_call: TRBV10-2; d_call: TRBD1; j_call: TRBJ2-7; clone_size: few
cdr3_aa: CSATHRAGYTF; cdr3_nt: TGCAGTGCTACCCACAGGGCAGGCTACACCTTC; v_call: TRBV20-1; d_call: NA; j_call: TRBJ1-2; clone_size: NA
cdr3_aa: CASSPTGLYGYTF; cdr3_nt: TGTGCCAGCAGCCCAACGGGTCTCTATGGCTACACCTTC; v_call: TRBV27; d_call: NA; j_call: TRBJ1-2; clone_size: NA
cdr3_aa: CASSWTVGEQFF; cdr3_nt: TGTGCCAGCAGCTGGACAGTGGGTGAGCAGTTCTTC; v_call: TRBV5-4; d_call: NA; j_call: TRBJ2-1; clone_size: NA
cdr3_aa: CASTVGGQDGYTF; cdr3_nt: TGTGCCAGCACCGTAGGTGGACAGGATGGCTACACCTTC; v_call: TRBV7-9; d_call: TRBD1; j_call: TRBJ1-2; clone_size: few
cdr3_aa: CATSRDRRQGTSNQPQHF; cdr3_nt: TGTGCCACCAGCAGAGATCGTCGCCAGGGGACTAGCAATCAGCCCCAGCATTTT; v_call: TRBV15; d_call: NA; j_call: TRBJ1-5; clone_size: NA
cdr3_aa: CASSPSLGGSYEQYF; cdr3_nt: TGCGCCAGCAGCCCATCCCTGGGGGGCTCCTACGAGCAGTACTTC; v_call: TRBV4-3; d_call: NA; j_call: TRBJ2-7; clone_size: NA
cdr3_aa: CASTPGGGNYEQYF; cdr3_nt: TGTGCTAGTACCCCGGGGGGGGGAAATTACGAGCAGTACTTC; v_call: TRBV12-5; d_call: TRBD2; j_call: TRBJ2-7; clone_size: once
cdr3_aa: CASSEVYGTGYDTQYF; cdr3_nt: TGTGCCAGCAGTGAAGTTTACGGGACAGGGTACGATACGCAGTATTTT; v_call: TRBV6-1; d_call: TRBD1; j_call: TRBJ2-3; clone_size: NA
cdr3_aa: CASSPRGGAQPQHF; cdr3_nt: TGTGCCAGCAGCCCAAGGGGAGGGGCTCAGCCCCAGCATTTT; v_call: TRBV9; d_call: NA; j_call: TRBJ1-5; clone_size: few
cdr3_aa: CAWASGGPGYEQYF; cdr3_nt: TGTGCCTGGGCTAGCGGGGGGCCCGGGTACGAGCAGTACTTC; v_call: TRBV30; d_call: TRBD2; j_call: TRBJ2-7; clone_size: NA
cdr3_aa: CASSHLWDRGDNYGYTF; cdr3_nt: TGCGCCAGCAGCCATCTCTGGGACAGGGGCGACAACTATGGCTACACCTTC; v_call: TRBV4-1; d_call: TRBD1; j_call: TRBJ1-2; clone_size: NA
cdr3_aa: CASSPRPGLEYGYTF; cdr3_nt: TGTGCCAGCAGCCCCCGACCAGGGCTGGAATATGGCTACACCTTC; v_call: TRBV9; d_call: NA; j_call: TRBJ1-2; clone_size: NA
cdr3_aa: CASSRGLETDTQYF; cdr3_nt: TGTGCCAGCAGCAGGGGGCTAGAAACAGATACGCAGTATTTT; v_call: TRBV5-6; d_call: TRBD1; j_call: TRBJ2-3; clone_size: NA
cdr3_aa: CASSVREGDTQYF; cdr3_nt: TGTGCCAGCAGTGTACGGGAGGGTGATACGCAGTATTTT; v_call: TRBV27; d_call: TRBD2; j_call: TRBJ2-3; clone_size: NA
cdr3_aa: CAIRPTEQETQYF; cdr3_nt: TGTGCCATCAGGCCGACTGAGCAAGAGACCCAGTACTTC; v_call: TRBV10-3; d_call: NA; j_call: TRBJ2-5; clone_size: NA
cdr3_aa: CASSLTTGGRSFPFYNSPLHF; cdr3_nt: TGTGCCAGCAGTTTAACGACAGGGGGCAGGTCGTTCCCATTCTATAATTCACCCCTCCACTTT; v_call: TRBV28; d_call: TRBD1; j_call: TRBJ1-6; clone_size: NA
cdr3_aa: CASSKGQGPYQPQHF; cdr3_nt: TGCGCCAGCAGTAAAGGACAGGGACCTTATCAGCCCCAGCATTTT; v_call: TRBV10-1; d_call: TRBD1; j_call: TRBJ1-5; clone_size: NA
cdr3_aa: CASSPARGRDGYTF; cdr3_nt: TGCGCCAGCAGCCCGGCCCGGGGGAGAGATGGCTACACCTTC; v_call: TRBV5-1; d_call: NA; j_call: TRBJ1-2; clone_size: NA
cdr3_aa: CASSEAGGSGQETQYF; cdr3_nt: TGTGCCAGCAGTGAAGCGGGCGGGTCGGGGCAAGAGACCCAGTACTTC; v_call: TRBV6-1; d_call: NA; j_call: TRBJ2-5; clone_size: NA
cdr3_aa: CASSWGHRGTEAFF; cdr3_nt: TGCGCCAGCAGCTGGGGCCACAGGGGCACTGAAGCTTTCTTT; v_call: TRBV5-1; d_call: TRBD1; j_call: TRBJ1-1; clone_size: few
cdr3_aa: CASSLLSGNTEASF; cdr3_nt: TGTGCCAGCAGCTTATTGTCCGGGAACACTGAAGCTTCCTTT; v_call: TRBV7-2; d_call: NA; j_call: TRBJ1-1; clone_size: NA
cdr3_aa: CASSLDSSNTEAFF; cdr3_nt: TGTGCCAGCAGCTTGGACAGCTCTAACACTGAAGCTTTCTTT; v_call: TRBV6-6; d_call: NA; j_call: TRBJ1-1; clone_size: few
cdr3_aa: CATSRPGFTEAFF; cdr3_nt: TGTGCCACCAGCAGGCCGGGATTCACTGAAGCTTTCTTT; v_call: TRBV15; d_call: NA; j_call: TRBJ1-1; clone_size: NA
cdr3_aa: CASSLVPGVTEAFF; cdr3_nt: TGTGCCAGCAGCTTAGTCCCAGGGGTCACTGAAGCTTTCTTT; v_call: TRBV7-3; d_call: NA; j_call: TRBJ1-1; clone_size: NA
cdr3_aa: CASSLGQGNYGYTF; cdr3_nt: TGCGCCAGCAGCTTAGGACAGGGCAACTATGGCTACACCTTC; v_call: TRBV5-1; d_call: TRBD1; j_call: TRBJ1-2; clone_size: NA
cdr3_aa: CASSWDLTLFGELFF; cdr3_nt: TGTGCCAGCAGCTGGGACTTGACCCTTTTCGGGGAGCTGTTTTTT; v_call: TRBV7-9; d_call: NA; j_call: TRBJ2-2; clone_size: NA
cdr3_aa: CASSMTEYREAFF; cdr3_nt: TGTGCCAGCTCCATGACTGAATACAGGGAAGCTTTCTTT; v_call: TRBV18; d_call: NA; j_call: TRBJ1-1; clone_size: NA
cdr3_aa: CASSIDRDEQYF; cdr3_nt: TGTGCCAGCAGCATCGACAGGGACGAGCAGTACTTC; v_call: TRBV7-8; d_call: TRBD1; j_call: TRBJ2-7; clone_size: few
cdr3_aa: CASSLWEANTIYF; cdr3_nt: TGTGCCAGCAGTTTATGGGAGGCAAACACCATATATTTT; v_call: TRBV28; d_call: NA; j_call: TRBJ1-3; clone_size: NA
cdr3_aa: CASSNPLAGAHRNEQFF; cdr3_nt: TGTGCCAGCAGCAATCCTCTAGCGGGGGCGCATCGAAATGAGCAGTTCTTC; v_call: TRBV27; d_call: TRBD2; j_call: TRBJ2-1; clone_size: NA
cdr3_aa: CASSLRSPTTGELFF; cdr3_nt: TGCGCCAGCAGCTTGCGTAGCCCGACCACCGGGGAGCTGTTTTTT; v_call: TRBV5-1; d_call: NA; j_call: TRBJ2-2; clone_size: NA
cdr3_aa: CASSQEEGSSYEQYF; cdr3_nt: TGTGCCAGCAGCCAAGAGGAGGGGAGCTCCTACGAGCAGTACTTC; v_call: TRBV4-2; d_call: NA; j_call: TRBJ2-7; clone_size: NA
cdr3_aa: CASSPENRVGTNEKLFF; cdr3_nt: TGCGCCAGCAGCCCAGAGAACAGGGTTGGAACTAATGAAAAACTGTTTTTT; v_call: TRBV4-1; d_call: NA; j_call: TRBJ1-4; clone_size: NA
cdr3_aa: CASSTGPNQPQHF; cdr3_nt: TGTGCCAGCAGCACAGGTCCTAATCAGCCCCAGCATTTT; v_call: TRBV13; d_call: NA; j_call: TRBJ1-5; clone_size: NA
cdr3_aa: CAWRLAGNTGELFF; cdr3_nt: TGTGCCTGGAGACTAGCGGGAAACACCGGGGAGCTGTTTTTT; v_call: TRBV30; d_call: TRBD2; j_call: TRBJ2-2; clone_size: NA
cdr3_aa: CASSLGPRGGRIWGYTF; cdr3_nt: TGTGCCAGCAGTTTGGGACCCCGGGGGGGGAGGATTTGGGGCTACACCTTC; v_call: TRBV28; d_call: NA; j_call: TRBJ1-2; clone_size: NA
cdr3_aa: CASSPSTLSAYEQYF; cdr3_nt: TGTGCCAGCAGCCCCTCGACACTCTCGGCCTACGAGCAGTACTTC; v_call: TRBV7-3; d_call: NA; j_call: TRBJ2-7; clone_size: NA
cdr3_aa: CASRAGGTGPEKLFF; cdr3_nt: TGTGCCAGCAGAGCCGGGGGGACAGGGCCCGAAAAACTGTTTTTT; v_call: TRBV28; d_call: TRBD1; j_call: TRBJ1-4; clone_size: NA
cdr3_aa: CSVEWQAAVNTEAFF; cdr3_nt: TGCAGCGTTGAGTGGCAGGCCGCCGTGAACACTGAAGCTTTCTTT; v_call: TRBV29-1; d_call: NA; j_call: TRBJ1-1; clone_size: NA
cdr3_aa: CASSLRPFRGAYTGELFF; cdr3_nt: TGTGCCAGCAGTTTAAGACCATTCCGGGGGGCATATACCGGGGAGCTGTTTTTT; v_call: TRBV28; d_call: NA; j_call: TRBJ2-2; clone_size: NA
cdr3_aa: CASSSGAANTEAFF; cdr3_nt: TGTGCCAGCAGCTCAGGGGCGGCGAACACTGAAGCTTTCTTT; v_call: TRBV7-6; d_call: NA; j_call: TRBJ1-1; clone_size: NA
cdr3_aa: CATSRGGQETQYF; cdr3_nt: TGTGCCACCAGCAGGGGGGGGCAGGAGACCCAGTACTTC; v_call: TRBV15; d_call: NA; j_call: TRBJ2-5; clone_size: NA
cdr3_aa: CASSLDGQGVEQYF; cdr3_nt: TGCGCCAGCAGCTTGGATGGACAGGGCGTCGAGCAGTACTTC; v_call: TRBV5-1; d_call: TRBD1; j_call: TRBJ2-7; clone_size: few
cdr3_aa: CASTGAVGQPQHF; cdr3_nt: TGTGCCAGCACAGGGGCGGTTGGTCAGCCCCAGCATTTT; v_call: TRBV2; d_call: NA; j_call: TRBJ1-5; clone_size: NA
cdr3_aa: CSAPTSGIYNEQFF; cdr3_nt: TGCAGCGCCCCGACTAGCGGGATTTACAATGAGCAGTTCTTC; v_call: TRBV29-1; d_call: TRBD2; j_call: TRBJ2-1; clone_size: NA
cdr3_aa: CASSQQSGGADTQYF; cdr3_nt: TGTGCCAGCAGCCAACAAAGCGGGGGCGCAGATACGCAGTATTTT; v_call: TRBV4-2; d_call: TRBD2; j_call: TRBJ2-3; clone_size: once
cdr3_aa: CAPSVRWGLFYEQYF; cdr3_nt: TGTGCCCCTTCTGTACGGTGGGGGCTATTCTACGAGCAGTACTTC; v_call: TRBV10-3; d_call: NA; j_call: TRBJ2-7; clone_size: NA
cdr3_aa: CASSKGGRAEKGGYTF; cdr3_nt: TGTGCCAGCAGCAAGGGAGGGAGGGCCGAGAAGGGGGGCTACACCTTC; v_call: TRBV14; d_call: NA; j_call: TRBJ1-2; clone_size: NA
cdr3_aa: CASSSTGGRETQYF; cdr3_nt: TGTGCCAGCAGCAGCACGGGGGGGCGAGAGACCCAGTACTTC; v_call: TRBV5-4; d_call: TRBD2; j_call: TRBJ2-5; clone_size: NA